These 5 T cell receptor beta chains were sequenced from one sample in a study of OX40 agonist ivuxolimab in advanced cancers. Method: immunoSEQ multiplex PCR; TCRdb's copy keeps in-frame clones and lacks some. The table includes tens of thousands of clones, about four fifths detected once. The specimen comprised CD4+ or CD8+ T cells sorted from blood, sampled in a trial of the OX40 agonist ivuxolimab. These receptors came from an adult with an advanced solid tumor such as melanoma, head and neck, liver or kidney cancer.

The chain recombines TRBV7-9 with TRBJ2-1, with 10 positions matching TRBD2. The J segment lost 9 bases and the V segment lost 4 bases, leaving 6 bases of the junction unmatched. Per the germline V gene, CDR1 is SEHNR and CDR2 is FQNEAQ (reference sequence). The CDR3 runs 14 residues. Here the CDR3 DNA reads TGTGCCAGCAGCTCCCTAGCGGGAGTGGGTGAGCAGTTCTTC. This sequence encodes CASSSLAGVGEQFF.

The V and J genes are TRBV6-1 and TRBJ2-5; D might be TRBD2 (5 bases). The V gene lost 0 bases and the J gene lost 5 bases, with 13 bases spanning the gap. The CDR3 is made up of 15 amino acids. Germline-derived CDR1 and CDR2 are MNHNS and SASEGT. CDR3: CASSEALPGVETQYF. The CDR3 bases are TGTGCCAGCAGTGAAGCGCTTCCCGGGGTGGAGACCCAGTACTTC.

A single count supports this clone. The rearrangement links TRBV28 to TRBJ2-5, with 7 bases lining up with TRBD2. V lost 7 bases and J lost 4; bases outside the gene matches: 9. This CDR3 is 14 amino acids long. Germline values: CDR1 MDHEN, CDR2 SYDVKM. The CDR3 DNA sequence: TGTGCCAGCACCCGGGGAGGGGCGGGAGAGACCCAGTACTTC. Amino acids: CASTRGGAGETQYF. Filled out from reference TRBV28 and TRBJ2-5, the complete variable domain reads DVKVTQSSRYLVKRTGEKVFLECVQDMDHENMFWYRQDPGLGLRLIYFSYDVKMKEKGDIPEGYSVSREKKERFSLILESASTNQTSMYLCASTRGGAGETQYFGPGTRLLVL.

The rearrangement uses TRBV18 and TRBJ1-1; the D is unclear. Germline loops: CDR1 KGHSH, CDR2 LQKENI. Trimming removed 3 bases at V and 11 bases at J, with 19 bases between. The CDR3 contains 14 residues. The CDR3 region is CASSPSIESWEAFF. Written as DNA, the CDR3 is TGTGCCAGCTCACCGTCTATCGAGTCCTGGGAGGCTTTCTTT.

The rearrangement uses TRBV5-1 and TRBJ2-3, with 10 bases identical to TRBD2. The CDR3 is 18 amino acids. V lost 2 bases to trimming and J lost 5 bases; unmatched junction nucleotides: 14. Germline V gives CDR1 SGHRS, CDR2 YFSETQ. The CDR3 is CASSFELAGPKGGDTQYF. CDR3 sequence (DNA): TGCGCCAGCAGCTTCGAACTAGCGGGACCAAAGGGGGGAGATACGCAGTATTTT.